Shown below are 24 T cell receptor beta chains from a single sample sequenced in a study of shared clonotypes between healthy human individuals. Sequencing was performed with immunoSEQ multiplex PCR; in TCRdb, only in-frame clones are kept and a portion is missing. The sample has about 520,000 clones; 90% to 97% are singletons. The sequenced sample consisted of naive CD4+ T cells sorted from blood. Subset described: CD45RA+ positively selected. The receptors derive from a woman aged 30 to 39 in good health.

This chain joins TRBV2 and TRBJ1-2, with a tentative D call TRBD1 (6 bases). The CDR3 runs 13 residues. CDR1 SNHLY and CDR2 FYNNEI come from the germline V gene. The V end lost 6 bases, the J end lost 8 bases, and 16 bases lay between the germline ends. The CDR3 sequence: CASRQQGTRGYTF. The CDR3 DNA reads TGTGCCAGCAGACAACAGGGAACTCGAGGCTACACCTTC.

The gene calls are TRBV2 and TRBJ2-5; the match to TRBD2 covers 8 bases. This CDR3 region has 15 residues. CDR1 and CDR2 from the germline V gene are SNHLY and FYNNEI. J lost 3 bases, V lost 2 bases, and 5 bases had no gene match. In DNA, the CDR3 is TGTGCCAGCAGTGAAACTAGCGGAGCTAAAGAGACCCAGTACTTC. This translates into CASSETSGAKETQYF.

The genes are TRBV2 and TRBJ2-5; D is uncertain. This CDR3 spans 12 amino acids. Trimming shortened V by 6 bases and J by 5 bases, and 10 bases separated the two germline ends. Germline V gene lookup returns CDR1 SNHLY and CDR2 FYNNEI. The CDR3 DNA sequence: TGTGCCAGCAGGATGGGTGTGGAGACCCAGTACTTC. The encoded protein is CASRMGVETQYF. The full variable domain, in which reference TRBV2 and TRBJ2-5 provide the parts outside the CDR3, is EPEVTQTPSHQVTQMGQEVILRCVPISNHLYFYWYRQILGQKVEFLVSFYNNEISEKSEIFDDQFSVERPDGSNFTLKIRSTKLEDSAMYFCASRMGVETQYFGPGTRLLVL.

CDR3 DNA: TGTGCCAGCAGTGCCAGGGGGACTGGGGCCAACGTCCTGACTTTC. Its translation: CASSARGTGANVLTF. This chain joins TRBV25-1 and TRBJ2-6; 7 nucleotides line up with TRBD1. The CDR3 is made up of 15 amino acids. Germline CDR1 reads MGHDK; CDR2 reads SYGVNS. The junction had 2 bases not matched to a gene; V was cut back by 4 bases and J by 2 bases. Supplemented by reference TRBV25-1 and TRBJ2-6, the full variable domain reads EADIYQTPRYLVIGTGKKITLECSQTMGHDKMYWYQQDPGMELHLIHYSYGVNSTEKGDLSSESTVSRIRTEHFPLTLESARPSHTSQYLCASSARGTGANVLTFGAGSRLTVL.

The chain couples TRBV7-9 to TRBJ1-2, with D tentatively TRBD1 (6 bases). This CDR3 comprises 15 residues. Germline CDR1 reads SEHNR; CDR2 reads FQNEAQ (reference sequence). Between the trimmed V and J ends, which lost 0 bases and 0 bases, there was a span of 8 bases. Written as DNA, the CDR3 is TGTGCCAGCAGCTTAGCAGGGGGAGCTAACTATGGCTACACCTTC. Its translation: CASSLAGGANYGYTF.

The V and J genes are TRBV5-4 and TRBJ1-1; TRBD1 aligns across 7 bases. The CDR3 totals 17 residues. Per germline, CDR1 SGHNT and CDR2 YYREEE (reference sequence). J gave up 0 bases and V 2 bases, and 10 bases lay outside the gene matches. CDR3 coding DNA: TGTGCCAGCAGCTTCCCAGGGGGAGACAGCTTGAACACTGAAGCTTTCTTT. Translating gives CASSFPGGDSLNTEAFF.

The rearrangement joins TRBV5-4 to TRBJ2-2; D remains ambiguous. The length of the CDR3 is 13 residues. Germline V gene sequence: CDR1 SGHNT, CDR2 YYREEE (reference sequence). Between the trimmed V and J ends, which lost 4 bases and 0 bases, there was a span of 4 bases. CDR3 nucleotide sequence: TGTGCCAGCAGCCGTCCGAACACCGGGGAGCTGTTTTTT. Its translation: CASSRPNTGELFF.

The CDR3 coding sequence is TGTGCCAGCTCACCACTAAGGGGCGATGAGCAGTTCTTC. Amino acid sequence: CASSPLRGDEQFF. The chain uses TRBV18 and TRBJ2-1; D may be TRBD1 (5 bases). Trimming pared 1 base from V and 8 bases from J, leaving 9 bases between. Germline V CDR1 and CDR2: KGHSH, LQKENI. The CDR3 loop spans 13 amino acids.

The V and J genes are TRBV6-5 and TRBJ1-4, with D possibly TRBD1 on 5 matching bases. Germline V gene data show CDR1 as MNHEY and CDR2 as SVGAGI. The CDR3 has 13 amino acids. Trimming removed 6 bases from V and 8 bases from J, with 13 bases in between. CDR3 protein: CASRRGADEKLFF. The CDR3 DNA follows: TGTGCCAGCAGGCGAGGGGCGGACGAAAAACTGTTTTTT.

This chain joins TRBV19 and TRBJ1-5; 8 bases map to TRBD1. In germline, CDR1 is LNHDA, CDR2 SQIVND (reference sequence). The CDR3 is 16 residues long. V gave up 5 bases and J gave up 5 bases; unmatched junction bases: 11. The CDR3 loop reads CASSPTGTGGYQPQHF. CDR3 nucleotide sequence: TGTGCCAGTAGTCCTACCGGGACAGGAGGCTATCAGCCCCAGCATTTT.

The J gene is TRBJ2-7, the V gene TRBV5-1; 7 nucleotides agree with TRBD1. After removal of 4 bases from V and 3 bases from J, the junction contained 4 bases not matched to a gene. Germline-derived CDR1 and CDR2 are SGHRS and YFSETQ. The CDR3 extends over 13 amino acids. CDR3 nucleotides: TGCGCCAGCAGCCAGGACAGGTTCTACGAGCAGTACTTC. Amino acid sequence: CASSQDRFYEQYF.

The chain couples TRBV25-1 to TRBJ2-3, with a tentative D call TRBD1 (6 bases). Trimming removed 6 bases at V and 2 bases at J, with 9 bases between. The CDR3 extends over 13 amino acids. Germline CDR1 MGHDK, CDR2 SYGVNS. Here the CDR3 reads CASRQGHTDTQYF. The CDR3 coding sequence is TGTGCCAGCAGACAGGGCCACACAGATACGCAGTATTTT.

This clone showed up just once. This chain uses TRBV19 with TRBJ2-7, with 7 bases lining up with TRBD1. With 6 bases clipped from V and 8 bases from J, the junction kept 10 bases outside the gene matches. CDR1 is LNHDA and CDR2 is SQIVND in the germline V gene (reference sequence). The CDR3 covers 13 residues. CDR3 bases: TGTGCCAGTAGAGACACGGACAGGTGGCAGCAGTACTTC. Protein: CASRDTDRWQQYF.

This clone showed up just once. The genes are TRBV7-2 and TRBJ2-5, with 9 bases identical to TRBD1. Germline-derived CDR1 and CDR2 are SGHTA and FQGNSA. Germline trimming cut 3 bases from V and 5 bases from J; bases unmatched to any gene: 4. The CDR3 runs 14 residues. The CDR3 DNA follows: TGTGCCAGCAGCTTGGGACAGGGTTTCGAGACCCAGTACTTC. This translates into CASSLGQGFETQYF.

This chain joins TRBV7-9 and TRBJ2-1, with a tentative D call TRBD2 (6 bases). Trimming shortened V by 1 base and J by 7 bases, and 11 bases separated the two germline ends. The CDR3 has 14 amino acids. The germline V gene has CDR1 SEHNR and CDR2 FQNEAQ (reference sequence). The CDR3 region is CASSLDIADNEQFF. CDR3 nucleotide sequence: TGTGCCAGCAGCTTAGACATAGCGGATAATGAGCAGTTCTTC.

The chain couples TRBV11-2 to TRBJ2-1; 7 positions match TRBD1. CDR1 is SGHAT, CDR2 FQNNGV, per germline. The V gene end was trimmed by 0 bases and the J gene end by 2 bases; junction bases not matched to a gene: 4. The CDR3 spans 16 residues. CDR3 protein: CASSLDRGGAYNEQFF. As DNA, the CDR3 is TGTGCCAGCAGCTTAGATCGAGGGGGCGCCTACAATGAGCAGTTCTTC.

CDR3 loop: CASLGKKQRDQPQHF. The CDR3 DNA sequence: TGTGCCAGCTTAGGGAAAAAACAGAGAGATCAGCCCCAGCATTTT. The rearrangement uses TRBV21-1 and TRBJ1-5. TRBV21-1 has pseudogene status. The CDR3 loop spans 15 amino acids.

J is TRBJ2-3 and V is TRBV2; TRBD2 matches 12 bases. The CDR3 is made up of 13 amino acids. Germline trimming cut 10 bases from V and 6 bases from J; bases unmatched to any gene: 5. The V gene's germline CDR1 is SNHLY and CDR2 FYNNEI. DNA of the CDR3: TGTGCCACTAGCGGGAGGGGCGGGGATACGCAGTATTTT. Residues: CATSGRGGDTQYF.

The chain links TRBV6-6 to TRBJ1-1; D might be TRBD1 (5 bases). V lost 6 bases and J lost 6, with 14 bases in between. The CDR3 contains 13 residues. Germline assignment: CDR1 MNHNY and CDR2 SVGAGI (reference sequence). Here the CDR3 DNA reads TGTGCCAGCAGCCTACTGGGGGTCCCTGAAGCTTTCTTT. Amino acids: CASSLLGVPEAFF.

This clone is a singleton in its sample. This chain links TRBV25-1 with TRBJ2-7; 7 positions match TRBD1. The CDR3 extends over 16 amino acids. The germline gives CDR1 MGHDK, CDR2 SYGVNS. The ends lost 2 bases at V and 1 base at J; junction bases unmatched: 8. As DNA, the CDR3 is TGTGCCAGCAGTGAAGAAGGTGGGACAGTTTCCTACGAGCAGTACTTC. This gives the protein CASSEEGGTVSYEQYF.

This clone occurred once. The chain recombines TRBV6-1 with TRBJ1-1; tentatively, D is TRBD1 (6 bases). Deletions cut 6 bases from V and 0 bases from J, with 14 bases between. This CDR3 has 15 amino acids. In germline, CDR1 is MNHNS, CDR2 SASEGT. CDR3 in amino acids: CASSPTGAVNTEAFF. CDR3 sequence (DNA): TGTGCCAGCAGCCCTACGGGGGCCGTGAACACTGAAGCTTTCTTT.

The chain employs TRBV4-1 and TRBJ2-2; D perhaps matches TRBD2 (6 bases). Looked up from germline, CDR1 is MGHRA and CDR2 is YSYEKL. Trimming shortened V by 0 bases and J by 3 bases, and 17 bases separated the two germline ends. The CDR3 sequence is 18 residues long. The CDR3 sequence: CASSQEREPGLHTGELFF. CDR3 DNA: TGCGCCAGCAGCCAAGAGAGGGAACCGGGACTTCACACCGGGGAGCTGTTTTTT.

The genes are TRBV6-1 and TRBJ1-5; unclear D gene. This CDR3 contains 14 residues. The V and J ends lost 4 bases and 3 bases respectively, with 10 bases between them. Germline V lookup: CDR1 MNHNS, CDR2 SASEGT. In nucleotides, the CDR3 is TGTGCCAGCAGTGCGGTGCAGAACAATCAGCCCCAGCATTTT. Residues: CASSAVQNNQPQHF.

The CDR3 coding sequence is TGCAGCGTAACACAGGGATACGAGCAGTACTTC. Amino acids: CSVTQGYEQYF. The gene calls are TRBV29-1 and TRBJ2-7; a weak D match, TRBD1 (6 bases). CDR3 length: 11 residues. Germline V gene lookup returns CDR1 SQVTM and CDR2 ANQGSEA. Between the trimmed V and J ends, which lost 6 bases and 4 bases, there was a span of 10 bases.